This T cell receptor (beta chain) was found in a study of regulatory T cells in long-lasting Graves disease. General study findings and limits: Newly diagnosed Graves' patients had higher TCR diversity than persistent ones.

The table lists this clonotype with many counts. Its antigen is as yet unknown. TCR beta libraries were built with iRepertoire HTBI primers and Arm-PCR of CDR3 regions. Study processing details: Across samples, about 56 TRBV and more than twelve TRBJ segments were found. A single record per CDR3 protein comes from TCRdb applying MiXCR to the multiplex PCR reads. These V and J calls originate from TCRdb's pipeline instead of the authors' own analysis. The sample consists of fewer than 550,000 distinct CDR3 sequences, 20% to 25% of them appearing once. Germline-derived CDR1 and CDR2 are GTSNPN and SVGIG (reference sequence). There are 11 residues in the CDR3. The V and J ends lost 0 bases and 8 bases respectively, with 4 bases between them. Time point: persistent/refractory GD, antithyroid drugs over 5 years with positive TRAb. Making the TCR library involved RNA that had been extracted from PBMCs. Graves' disease diagnoses followed American Thyroid Association guidelines. Blood from the periphery, about 9.7 milliliters in all, was drawn into EDTA tubes.

The gene calls are TRBV30 and TRBJ1-4; the D is unclear. This TCR came from a female donor with Graves disease. Source: peripheral blood mononuclear cells (PBMCs), taken when the disease was refractory, from a patient treated with antithyroid drugs. CDR3 region: CAWSVREKLFF. CDR3 bases: TGTGCCTGGAGTGTAAGGGAAAAACTGTTTTTT. The full variable domain, rest sourced from reference TRBV30 and TRBJ1-4, is SQTIHQWPATLVQPVGSPLSLECTVEGTSNPNLYWYRQAAGRGLQLLFYSVGIGQISSEVPQNLSASRPQDRQFILSSKKLLLSDSGFYLCAWSVREKLFFGSGTQLSVL.